The clone carrying this TCR beta chain was detected ten times or more. Its cognate antigen is unknown. This CDR3 contains 14 residues. The ends were cut back, 4 bases at V and 1 base at J, with 11 bases in the middle. Germline V gene data show CDR1 as SGHRS and CDR2 as YFSETQ. These data originate in a study of blood T cells in healthy people across ages. Study-level points and caveats: Not knowing donor CMV status may have confounded expanded clonotype changes. Age advanced and TCR beta diversity per million T cells fell, roughly linearly.

Total RNA, at least 6 micrograms per sample, came from PBMCs. Sample-barcoded 5' priming and a J-beta primer mix drove a second PCR of roughly 7 to 11 cycles. Per-sample output comprised a minimum of 3 million paired-end reads containing CDR3. MiXCR, applied by TCRdb to the 5' RACE reads, yields one record per CDR3 protein. The table lists about 570,000 distinct CDR3 sequences, about 25% of them singletons. The genes are TRBV5-1 and TRBJ2-5; maybe TRBD1 (6 bases). Sequenced material: blood. The clonotype comes from a woman in her 70s in good health. CDR3 residues: CASSPDRGQETQYF. DNA of the CDR3: TGCGCCAGCAGCCCGGACAGAGGCCAAGAGACCCAGTACTTC.